The 27 T cell receptor beta chains below were found in one sample sequenced in a study of T cell repertoires in cytomegalovirus infection. TCRdb re-called the reads with MiXCR, one entry per CDR3 protein. The sample includes about 100,000 distinct CDR3 sequences, 20% to 25% of them seen just once. The source material was CD8+ T cells from PBMCs. The receptors were sampled from a human donor in good health (CMV status not recorded). Some clones in this sample may be carry-over from other donors' samples.

The V gene is TRBV12-3 or TRBV12-4, the J gene TRBJ1-1, with 7 bases identical to TRBD1. With 6 bases clipped from V and 5 bases from J, the junction kept 6 bases outside the gene matches. The CDR3 is 13 residues long. The CDR3 DNA follows: TGTGCCAGCAGCGCTCCCAGGGGGACTGAAGCTTTCTTT. Translating gives CASSAPRGTEAFF.

The genes are TRBV19 and TRBJ2-7; D is unresolved. From germline, CDR1 is LNHDA and CDR2 SQIVND (reference sequence). The CDR3 contains 13 residues. Deletions cut 4 bases from V and 2 bases from J, with 9 bases between. CDR3 nucleotides: TGTGCCAGTAGTACCCCCCGAGCCTACGAGCAGTACTTC. This gives the protein CASSTPRAYEQYF. Filled out from reference TRBV19 and TRBJ2-7, the complete variable domain reads DGGITQSPKYLFRKEGQNVTLSCEQNLNHDAMYWYRQDPGQGLRLIYYSQIVNDFQKGDIAEGYSVSREKKESFPLTVTSAQKNPTAFYLCASSTPRAYEQYFGPGTRLTVT.

This sequence joins TRBV7-2 and TRBJ1-1; a weak D match, TRBD1 (5 bases). CDR3 length: 16 amino acids. Germline V gene sequence: CDR1 SGHTA, CDR2 FQGNSA. V lost 5 bases and J 0 bases, leaving 16 bases between the germline ends. CDR3 nucleotide sequence: TGTGCCAGCAGCCCCAGGTTGGGGGGTATGAACACTGAAGCTTTCTTT. Amino acids: CASSPRLGGMNTEAFF. The variable domain in full, with the rest retrieved from reference TRBV7-2 and TRBJ1-1, is GAGVSQSPSNKVTEKGKDVELRCDPISGHTALYWYRQSLGQGLEFLIYFQGNSAPDKSGLPSDRFSAERTGGSVSTLTIQRTQQEDSAVYLCASSPRLGGMNTEAFFGQGTRLTVV.

This clonotype was recorded a few times. V usage is TRBV12-3 or TRBV12-4 and J usage is TRBJ2-1, with 9 nucleotides matching TRBD1. This CDR3 has 14 amino acids. V shed 6 bases, J shed 8 bases, and the junction held 8 bases outside the gene matches. The CDR3 here is CASSGTGSLDEQFF. CDR3 DNA sequence: TGTGCCAGCAGCGGGACAGGGTCACTCGATGAGCAGTTCTTC.

V and J are TRBV12-3 or TRBV12-4 and TRBJ1-5, with D perhaps TRBD1 (6 bases). Trimming cost V 3 bases and J 2 bases, with 14 bases left between them. This CDR3 comprises 16 residues. The CDR3 spells CASSFTGTGGNQPQHF. The DNA for the CDR3 is TGTGCCAGCAGTTTTACAGGGACCGGTGGCAATCAGCCCCAGCATTTT.

The J gene is TRBJ2-7, the V gene TRBV11-3; 13 bases align to TRBD2. This CDR3 spans 15 amino acids. V lost 5 bases and J lost 4; bases outside the gene matches: 5. Germline-derived CDR1 and CDR2 are SGHNT and YENEEA. This chain's CDR3 is CASSPGTSGVYEQYF. CDR3 sequence (DNA): TGTGCCAGCAGCCCCGGGACTAGCGGGGTTTACGAGCAGTACTTC. Filled out from reference TRBV11-3 and TRBJ2-7, the complete variable domain reads EAGVVQSPRYKIIEKKQPVAFWCNPISGHNTLYWYLQNLGQGPELLIRYENEEAVDDSQLPKDRFSAERLKGVDSTLKIQPAELGDSAVYLCASSPGTSGVYEQYFGPGTRLTVT.

CDR3 coding DNA: TGTGCCAGCAGTTCGGGACAGGGCATCCAAGAGACCCAGTACTTC. Protein sequence: CASSSGQGIQETQYF. The gene calls are TRBV27 and TRBJ2-5; 9 bases line up with TRBD1. CDR1 is MNHEY, CDR2 SMNVEV, per germline (reference sequence). The CDR3 has 15 amino acids. The V and J ends lost 4 bases and 1 base, in that order; junction bases with no gene match: 4.

The chain is built from TRBV19 and TRBJ1-1, with a tentative D call TRBD1 (6 bases). Trimming removed 6 bases from V and 4 bases from J, with 15 bases in between. There are 14 residues in the CDR3. Germline CDR1 reads LNHDA; CDR2 reads SQIVND (reference sequence). CDR3 protein: CASRWTARVTEAFF. The CDR3 DNA follows: TGTGCCAGTAGGTGGACAGCGCGGGTCACTGAAGCTTTCTTT.

This clonotype was seen a handful of times. This chain joins TRBV2 and TRBJ2-5; D is ambiguous. V was trimmed by 2 bases and J by 5 bases, leaving 18 bases between them. The germline gives CDR1 SNHLY, CDR2 FYNNEI. CDR3 length: 16 amino acids. CDR3 sequence: CASSEIRAPARETQYF. The CDR3, as DNA: TGTGCCAGCAGTGAAATTCGGGCGCCGGCCCGGGAGACCCAGTACTTC.

This clonotype showed up just a few times. The V and J genes are TRBV6-2 or TRBV6-3 and TRBJ2-3; the D is unclear. V lost 4 bases and J 5 bases, leaving 13 bases between the germline ends. Germline CDR1 MNHEY, CDR2 SVGEGT. This CDR3 has 14 amino acids. CDR3 bases: TGTGCCAGCAGTTCGGAACGATGGGGAGATACGCAGTATTTT. Its protein product is CASSSERWGDTQYF.

This rearrangement joins TRBV20-1 to TRBJ2-1; TRBD1 matches at 9 bases. Germline loops: CDR1 DFQATT, CDR2 SNEGSKA (reference sequence). CDR3 size: 12 residues. V was clipped by 4 bases and J by 7 bases; unmatched bases: 2. CDR3 region: CSATTGGNEQFF. The CDR3, as DNA: TGCAGTGCTACGACAGGGGGAAATGAGCAGTTCTTC.

This chain uses TRBV6-6 with TRBJ2-7, with D possibly TRBD2 on 5 matching bases. The V end lost 8 bases, the J end lost 5 bases, and 16 bases lay between the germline ends. CDR3 length: 13 residues. Germline CDR1 reads MNHNY; CDR2 reads SVGAGI (reference sequence). The CDR3 region is CASAVSGSNEQYF. In nucleotides, the CDR3 is TGTGCCAGCGCGGTCTCGGGGAGCAACGAGCAGTACTTC.

The chain links TRBV13 to TRBJ2-7; 7 nucleotides agree with TRBD2. The CDR3 totals 14 residues. The germline V gene has CDR1 PRHDT and CDR2 FYEKMQ (reference sequence). V shed 3 bases, J shed 2 bases, and the junction held 4 bases outside the gene matches. The CDR3 DNA reads as TGTGCCAGCAGCTTCTCAGCGGGGCCCTACGAGCAGTACTTC. It is translated as CASSFSAGPYEQYF.

This clonotype was seen only a few times. V and J are TRBV25-1 and TRBJ2-7; 9 positions agree with TRBD1. The junction had 21 bases not matched to a gene; V was cut back by 7 bases and J by 2 bases. The CDR3 is 19 amino acids. Germline V gives CDR1 MGHDK, CDR2 SYGVNS. The CDR3 spells CASTRFWGDLRDRAYEQYF. The DNA of the CDR3 is TGTGCCAGCACTCGTTTTTGGGGCGACCTCCGGGACAGGGCCTACGAGCAGTACTTC.

This chain uses TRBV27 with TRBJ2-2; D may be TRBD1 (6 bases). CDR3 length: 18 amino acids. V lost 6 bases to trimming and J lost 1 base, with 21 bases between them. Per germline, CDR1 MNHEY and CDR2 SMNVEV (reference sequence). The CDR3 coding sequence is TGTGCCAGCAGCAGTGACAGGCCCTCATACGTGAACACCGGGGAGCTGTTTTTT. It specifies CASSSDRPSYVNTGELFF.

This clonotype was detected a few times. The chain employs TRBV5-1 and TRBJ1-1, with D possibly being TRBD1 (6 bases). The CDR3 has 17 residues. The V end lost 4 bases, the J end lost 1 base, and 20 bases lay between the germline ends. Per the germline V gene, CDR1 is SGHRS and CDR2 is YFSETQ. CDR3 bases: TGCGCCAGCAGCCCTGACCTAGGACAGCGGAAGAACACTGAAGCTTTCTTT. It translates to CASSPDLGQRKNTEAFF.

This clonotype came up a few times. The CDR3 reads CASSLGGSLNSPLHF. The DNA for the CDR3 is TGTGCCAGCAGCTTAGGTGGCAGCCTTAATTCACCCCTCCACTTT. This chain connects TRBV7-9 to TRBJ1-6; D is ambiguous. CDR3 length: 15 residues. V lost 1 base, J lost 6 bases, and 10 bases lay in between. The germline V gene has CDR1 SEHNR and CDR2 FQNEAQ (reference sequence).

The J gene is TRBJ2-3, the V gene TRBV7-3; TRBD2 agrees at 8 bases. Germline V lookup: CDR1 SGHTA, CDR2 FQGTGA. The CDR3 totals 15 residues. The J segment lost 0 bases and the V segment lost 5 bases, leaving 4 bases of the junction unmatched. The CDR3 protein is CASSHSGTSTDTQYF. CDR3 bases: TGTGCCAGCAGCCATAGCGGGACTAGCACAGATACGCAGTATTTT.

This clonotype was counted at least ten times. As DNA, the CDR3 is TGTGCCAGCAGACCCGGGGTCTCCTACGAGCAGTACTTC. This sequence encodes CASRPGVSYEQYF. V and J are TRBV7-8 and TRBJ2-7; weak D call: TRBD2 (5 bases). Trimming cost V 6 bases and J 0 bases, with 9 bases left between them. The CDR3 totals 13 residues. From germline, CDR1 is SGHVS and CDR2 FQNEAQ.

The chain links TRBV28 to TRBJ2-3; either TRBD1 or TRBD2 may supply D (5 bases each). Germline CDR1 is MDHEN and CDR2 is SYDVKM. V dropped 5 bases and J dropped 8 bases, with 14 bases sitting between them. The CDR3 sequence is 13 residues long. CDR3 in amino acids: CASSPHGDGTQYF. The CDR3 DNA sequence: TGTGCCAGCAGTCCCCACGGGGACGGTACGCAGTATTTT.

This clonotype was seen a few times. The chain combines TRBV6-1 with TRBJ1-1, with 7 bases lining up with TRBD1. J lost 0 bases, V lost 5 bases, and 3 bases had no gene match. There are 14 residues in the CDR3. CDR1 is MNHNS and CDR2 is SASEGT in the germline V gene. The CDR3 spells CASSLDRLNTEAFF. The DNA for the CDR3 is TGTGCCAGCAGTCTGGACAGGCTGAACACTGAAGCTTTCTTT.

V is TRBV28 and J is TRBJ1-2, with a tentative D call TRBD1 (6 bases). The germline V gene has CDR1 MDHEN and CDR2 SYDVKM. This CDR3 comprises 15 residues. V was trimmed by 5 bases and J by 8 bases, leaving 21 bases between them. The CDR3 spells CASSPKGGGPGGYTF. The CDR3 nucleotides read TGTGCCAGCAGTCCGAAAGGGGGGGGTCCGGGCGGCTACACCTTC.

In its sample, this clonotype was seen many times. V usage is TRBV6-2 or TRBV6-3 and J usage is TRBJ2-1, with 12 bases aligning to TRBD2. Germline values: CDR1 MNHEY, CDR2 SVGEGT. The J segment lost 7 bases and the V segment lost 6 bases, leaving 7 bases of the junction unmatched. The CDR3 has 15 amino acids. This chain's CDR3 is CASRKLAGGTNEQFF. The DNA of the CDR3 is TGTGCCAGCAGAAAACTAGCGGGAGGAACGAATGAGCAGTTCTTC.

The chain joins TRBV4-3 to TRBJ1-1; D might be TRBD1 (6 bases). Germline CDR1 LGHNA, CDR2 YSLEER. The CDR3 extends over 15 amino acids. V was trimmed by 0 bases and J by 5 bases, leaving 13 bases between them. The CDR3 region has the DNA TGCGCCAGCAGCCAAGATATCAGGGGAGGTACTGAAGCTTTCTTT. Translating gives CASSQDIRGGTEAFF.

Regarding this clonotype: A much larger clone is a single base away; this may be a read error. The chain is built from TRBV19 and TRBJ2-1; D possibly corresponds to TRBD2 (5 bases). The CDR3 contains 15 residues. Deletions cut 0 bases from V and 7 bases from J, with 13 bases between. The germline V gene has CDR1 LNHDA and CDR2 SQIVND (reference sequence). The CDR3 loop is CASSIDAFGENEQFF. The CDR3 DNA is TGTGCCAGTAGTATAGACGCCTTTGGGGAGAATGAGCAGTTCTTC.

This clonotype was recorded at least ten times. The chain combines TRBV12-3 or TRBV12-4 with TRBJ2-7; 9 positions match TRBD1. After removal of 3 bases from V and 6 bases from J, the junction contained 3 bases not matched to a gene. The CDR3 contains 13 residues. In nucleotides, the CDR3 is TGTGCCAGCAGTTTCTGGACAGGGGCCGAGCAGTACTTC. It is translated as CASSFWTGAEQYF.

This clonotype was counted once. V and J are TRBV5-6 and TRBJ2-1; possible D gene TRBD2, 7 bases. The CDR3 runs 14 residues. Germline V gene lookup returns CDR1 SGHDT and CDR2 YYEEEE. Trimming stripped 0 bases from V and 7 bases from J, with 11 bases between. CDR3 DNA: TGTGCCAGCAGCTTGGTAGGGGGGGGGAATGAGCAGTTCTTC. It encodes CASSLVGGGNEQFF.